Listed below are T cell receptor beta chains from one sample, sequenced in a study of blood T cell repertoires in COVID-19. Libraries were prepared by immunoSEQ multiplex PCR; TCRdb keeps only in-frame clonotypes and omits some of them. The profile shows roughly 250,000 clones, approximately 89% of them singletons. The sequenced sample consisted of PBMCs or T cells enriched from blood (not recorded which). These TCRs come from a middle-aged woman with acute COVID-19. Each CDR3 is given with its conserved first and last residue. D genes are given only for firm matches. Only some rows state a clone size, as once, few, many or a class for expanded clones.

cdr3_nt: TGCGCCAGCAGCCAAGAGGAGTCGACAGGGCCCAATCAGCCCCAGCATTTT
cdr3_aa: CASSQEESTGPNQPQHF
j_call: TRBJ1-5
d_call: TRBD1
v_call: TRBV4-1
clone_size: .

cdr3_nt: TGTGCCATCAGTGGGACTAGCGGGCGCCCTCCAGGCCACAATGAGCAGTTCTTC
cdr3_aa: CAISGTSGRPPGHNEQFF
j_call: TRBJ2-1
d_call: TRBD2
v_call: TRBV10-3
clone_size: .

cdr3_nt: TGTGCCAGAGGACAGGGTAGAGGACCTACAATAGGGTTCTTC
cdr3_aa: CARGQGRGPTIGFF
j_call: TRBJ2-1
d_call: TRBD1
v_call: TRBV2
clone_size: .

cdr3_nt: TGTGCCAGCAGCGGGACACACAGGGTCCCCCAAAGCGCTGAAGCTTTCTTT
cdr3_aa: CASSGTHRVPQSAEAFF
j_call: TRBJ1-1
d_call: .
v_call: TRBV9
clone_size: .

cdr3_nt: TGTGCCAGCGGCCCGACAGGGACAGATACGCAGTATTTT
cdr3_aa: CASGPTGTDTQYF
j_call: TRBJ2-3
d_call: TRBD1
v_call: TRBV7-9
clone_size: .

cdr3_nt: TGTGCCAGCAGTTACTTAGGGGCAGAAGACACCATATATTTT
cdr3_aa: CASSYLGAEDTIYF
j_call: TRBJ1-3
d_call: .
v_call: TRBV6-5
clone_size: .

cdr3_nt: TGTGCCAGCAGTTTGGACCTCCAGGGGGACGGTCAGCCCCAGCATTTT
cdr3_aa: CASSLDLQGDGQPQHF
j_call: TRBJ1-5
d_call: TRBD1
v_call: TRBV28
clone_size: .

cdr3_nt: TGTGCCAGCAGCCCCGGATCCGTGGACATGAACACTGAAGCTTTCTTT
cdr3_aa: CASSPGSVDMNTEAFF
j_call: TRBJ1-1
d_call: .
v_call: TRBV5-4
clone_size: .

cdr3_nt: TGTGCCAGCAGCTTTGGAGACTCTCCTACAACTAATGAAAAACTGTTTTTT
cdr3_aa: CASSFGDSPTTNEKLFF
j_call: TRBJ1-4
d_call: .
v_call: TRBV5-5
clone_size: .

cdr3_nt: TGTGCCAGCAGGAAGGAGTATGGCTACACCTTC
cdr3_aa: CASRKEYGYTF
j_call: TRBJ1-2
d_call: .
v_call: TRBV12-3/TRBV12-4
clone_size: few

cdr3_nt: TGTGCCAGCGGGACAACCAGCAATCAGCCCCAGCATTTT
cdr3_aa: CASGTTSNQPQHF
j_call: TRBJ1-5
d_call: .
v_call: TRBV7-9
clone_size: .